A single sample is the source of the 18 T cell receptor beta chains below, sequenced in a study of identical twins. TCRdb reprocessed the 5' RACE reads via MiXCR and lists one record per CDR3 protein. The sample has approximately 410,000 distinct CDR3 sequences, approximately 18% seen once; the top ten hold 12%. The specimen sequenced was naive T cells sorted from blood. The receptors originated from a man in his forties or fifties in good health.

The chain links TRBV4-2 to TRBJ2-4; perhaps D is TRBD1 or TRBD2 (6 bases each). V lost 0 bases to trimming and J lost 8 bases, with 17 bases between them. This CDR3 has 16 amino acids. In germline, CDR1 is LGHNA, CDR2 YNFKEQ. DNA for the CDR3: TGTGCCAGCAGCCAAGATTATAGGAGGGGGGCGGACATTCAGTACTTC. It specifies CASSQDYRRGADIQYF.

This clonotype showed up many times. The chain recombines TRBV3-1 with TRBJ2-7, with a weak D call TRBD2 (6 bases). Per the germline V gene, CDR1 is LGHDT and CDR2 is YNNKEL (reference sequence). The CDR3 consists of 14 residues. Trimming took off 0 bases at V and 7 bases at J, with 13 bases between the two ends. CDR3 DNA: TGTGCCAGCAGCCAAGATACCTACGGGGGAGAGCAGTACTTC. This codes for CASSQDTYGGEQYF.

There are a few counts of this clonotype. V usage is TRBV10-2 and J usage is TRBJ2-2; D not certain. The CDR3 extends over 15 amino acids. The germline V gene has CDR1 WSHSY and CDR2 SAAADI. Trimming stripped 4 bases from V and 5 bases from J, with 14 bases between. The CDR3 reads CASSGAIWGTGELFF. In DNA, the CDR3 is TGCGCCAGCAGTGGGGCGATTTGGGGAACCGGGGAGCTGTTTTTT.

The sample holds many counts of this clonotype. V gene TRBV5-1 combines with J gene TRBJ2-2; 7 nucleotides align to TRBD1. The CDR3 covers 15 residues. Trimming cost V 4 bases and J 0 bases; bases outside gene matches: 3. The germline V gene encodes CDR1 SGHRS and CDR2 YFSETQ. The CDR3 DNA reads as TGCGCCAGCAGCCCGGGACAGACGAACACCGGGGAGCTGTTTTTT. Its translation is CASSPGQTNTGELFF.

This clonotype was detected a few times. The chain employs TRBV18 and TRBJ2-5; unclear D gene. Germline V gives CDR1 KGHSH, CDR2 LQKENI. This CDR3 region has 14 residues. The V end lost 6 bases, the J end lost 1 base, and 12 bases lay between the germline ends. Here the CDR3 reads CASSRNVPQETQYF. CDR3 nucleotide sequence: TGTGCCAGCTCCCGAAATGTCCCCCAAGAGACCCAGTACTTC.

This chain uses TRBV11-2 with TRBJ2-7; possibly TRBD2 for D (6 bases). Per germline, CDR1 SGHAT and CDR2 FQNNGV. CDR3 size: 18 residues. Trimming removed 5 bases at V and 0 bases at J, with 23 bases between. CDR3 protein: CASSRVRKGTSSSYEQYF. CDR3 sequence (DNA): TGTGCCAGCAGCCGGGTTAGGAAAGGGACTTCCAGCTCCTACGAGCAGTACTTC.

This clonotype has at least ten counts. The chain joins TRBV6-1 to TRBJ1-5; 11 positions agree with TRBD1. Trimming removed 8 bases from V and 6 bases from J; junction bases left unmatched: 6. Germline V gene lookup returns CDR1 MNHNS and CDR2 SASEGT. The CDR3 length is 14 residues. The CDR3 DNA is TGTGCCAGCCACCGGACAGGGGGCTTTCAGCCCCAGCATTTT. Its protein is CASHRTGGFQPQHF.

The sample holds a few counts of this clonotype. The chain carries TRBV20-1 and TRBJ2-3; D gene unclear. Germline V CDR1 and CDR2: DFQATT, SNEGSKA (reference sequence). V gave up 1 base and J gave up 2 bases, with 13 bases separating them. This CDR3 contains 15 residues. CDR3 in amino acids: CSARVVPRYTDTQYF. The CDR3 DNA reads TGCAGTGCTAGAGTTGTGCCCCGATACACAGATACGCAGTATTTT.

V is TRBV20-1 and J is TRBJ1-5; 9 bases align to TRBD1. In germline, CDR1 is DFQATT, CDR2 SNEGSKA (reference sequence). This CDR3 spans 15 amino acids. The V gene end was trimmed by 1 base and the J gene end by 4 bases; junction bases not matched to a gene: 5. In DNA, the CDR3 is TGCAGTGCTAGAGCCGGACAGGGGTCAAATCAGCCCCAGCATTTT. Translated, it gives CSARAGQGSNQPQHF.

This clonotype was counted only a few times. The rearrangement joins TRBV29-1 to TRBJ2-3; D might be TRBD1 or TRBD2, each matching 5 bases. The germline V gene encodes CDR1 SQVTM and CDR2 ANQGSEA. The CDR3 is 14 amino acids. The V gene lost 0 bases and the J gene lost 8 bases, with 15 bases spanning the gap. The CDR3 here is CSVEDTAGGGTQYF. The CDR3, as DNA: TGCAGCGTTGAAGATACCGCGGGTGGGGGTACGCAGTATTTT.

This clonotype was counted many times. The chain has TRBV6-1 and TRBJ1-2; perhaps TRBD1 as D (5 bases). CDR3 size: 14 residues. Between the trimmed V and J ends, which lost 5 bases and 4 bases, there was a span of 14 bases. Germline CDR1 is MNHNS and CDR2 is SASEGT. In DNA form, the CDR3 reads TGTGCCAGCAGTCGCGGGGGTTCCGCCTATGGCTACACCTTC. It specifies CASSRGGSAYGYTF.

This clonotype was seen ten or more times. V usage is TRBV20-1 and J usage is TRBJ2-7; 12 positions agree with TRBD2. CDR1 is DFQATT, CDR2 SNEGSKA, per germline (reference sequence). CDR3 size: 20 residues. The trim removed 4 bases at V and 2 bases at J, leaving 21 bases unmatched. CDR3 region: CSAKVVGWTSGKQITYEQYF. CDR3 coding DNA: TGCAGTGCTAAAGTCGTGGGATGGACTAGCGGGAAACAAATAACCTACGAGCAGTACTTC.

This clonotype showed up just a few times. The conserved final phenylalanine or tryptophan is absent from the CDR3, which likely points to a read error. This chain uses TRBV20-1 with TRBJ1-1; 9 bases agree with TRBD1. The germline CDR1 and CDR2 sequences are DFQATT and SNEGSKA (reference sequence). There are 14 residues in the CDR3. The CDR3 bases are TGCAGGGTCCATAGACAGGGGGAGAACACTGAAGCTTTCTCT. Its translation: CRVHRQGENTEAFS.

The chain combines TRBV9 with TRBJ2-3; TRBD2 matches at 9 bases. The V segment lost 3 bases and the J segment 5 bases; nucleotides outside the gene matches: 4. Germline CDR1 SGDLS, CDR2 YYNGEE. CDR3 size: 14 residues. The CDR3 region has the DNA TGTGCCAGCAGCGGACTAGCGGCGCGAGATACGCAGTATTTT. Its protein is CASSGLAARDTQYF.

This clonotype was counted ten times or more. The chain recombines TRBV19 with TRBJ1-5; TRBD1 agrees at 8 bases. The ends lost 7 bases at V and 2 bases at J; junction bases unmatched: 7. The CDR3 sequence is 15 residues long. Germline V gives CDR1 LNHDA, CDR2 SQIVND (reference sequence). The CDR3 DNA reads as TGTGCCAGTACCCCCCGGGACAGGCGCAATCAGCCCCAGCATTTT. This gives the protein CASTPRDRRNQPQHF.

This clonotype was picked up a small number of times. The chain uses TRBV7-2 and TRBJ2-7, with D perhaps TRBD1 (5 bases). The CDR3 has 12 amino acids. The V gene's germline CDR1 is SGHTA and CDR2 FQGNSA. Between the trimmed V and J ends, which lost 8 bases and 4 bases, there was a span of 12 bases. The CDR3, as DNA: TGTGCCAGCGGAAAACAGGTTTACGAGCAGTACTTC. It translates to CASGKQVYEQYF.

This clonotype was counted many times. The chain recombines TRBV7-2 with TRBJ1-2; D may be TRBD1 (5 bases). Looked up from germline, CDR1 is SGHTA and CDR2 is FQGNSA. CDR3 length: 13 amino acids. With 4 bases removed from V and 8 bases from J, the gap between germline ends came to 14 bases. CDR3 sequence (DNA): TGTGCCAGCAGCTCCTCGGGACTCCGGGGCTACACCTTC. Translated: CASSSSGLRGYTF. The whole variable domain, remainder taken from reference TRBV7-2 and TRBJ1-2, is GAGVSQSPSNKVTEKGKDVELRCDPISGHTALYWYRQSLGQGLEFLIYFQGNSAPDKSGLPSDRFSAERTGGSVSTLTIQRTQQEDSAVYLCASSSSGLRGYTFGSGTRLTVV.

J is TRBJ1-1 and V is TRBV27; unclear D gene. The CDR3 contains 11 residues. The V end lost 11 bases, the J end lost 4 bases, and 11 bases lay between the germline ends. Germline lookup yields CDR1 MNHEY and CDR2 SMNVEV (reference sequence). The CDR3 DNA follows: TGTGCCGCAATATTAGGCACTGAAGCTTTCTTT. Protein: CAAILGTEAFF.